This entry lists 28 T cell receptor beta chains sequenced from one sample in a study of cytomegalovirus exposure and HLA in healthy donors. It was with 60 Vbeta and 13 Jbeta primers that the PCR ran. TCRdb's copy holds only in-frame clones and misses some; the assay was immunoSEQ multiplex PCR. Here the sample spans some 170,000 clones, roughly 76% being singletons. Sequences were obtained from PBMCs. The receptors shown here come from a woman between 18 and 30 years old in good health and CMV-seropositive.

J is TRBJ2-7 and V is TRBV15; tentative D call: TRBD1 (6 bases). Trimming removed 3 bases at V and 0 bases at J, with 12 bases between. The CDR3 has 15 residues. CDR1 and CDR2 (germline): LNHNV, YYDKDF (reference sequence). CDR3 nucleotides: TGTGCCACCAGCAGGGCCGGGACACACTCCTACGAGCAGTACTTC. It translates to CATSRAGTHSYEQYF.

The rearrangement joins TRBV5-1 to TRBJ2-3, with 15 bases identical to TRBD2. The CDR3 contains 19 residues. With 3 bases clipped from V and 0 bases from J, the junction kept 8 bases outside the gene matches. CDR1 is SGHRS and CDR2 is YFSETQ in the germline V gene. Written as DNA, the CDR3 is TGCGCCAGCAGCTCGACGGGACTAGCGGGGGGCCCTAGCACAGATACGCAGTATTTT. Its protein product is CASSSTGLAGGPSTDTQYF.

There are a few counts of this clone. The chain employs TRBV9 and TRBJ2-5; D might be TRBD1 (7 bases). The CDR3 length is 15 residues. V was cut by 1 base and J by 3 bases, with 13 bases left in between. Germline CDR1 reads SGDLS; CDR2 reads YYNGEE. The CDR3 spells CASSVSPGGKETQYF. The CDR3 nucleotides are TGTGCCAGCAGCGTATCTCCAGGGGGGAAAGAGACCCAGTACTTC.

This chain connects TRBV7-6 to TRBJ1-2; TRBD1 might be the D (6 bases). Trimming removed 4 bases at V and 0 bases at J, with 21 bases between. This CDR3 comprises 18 residues. Germline V CDR1 and CDR2: SGHVS, FNYEAQ. This chain's CDR3 is CASSSYRESKGANYGYTF. The CDR3 coding sequence is TGTGCCAGCAGCTCTTACAGGGAGTCGAAAGGAGCTAACTATGGCTACACCTTC.

This sequence joins TRBV11-2 and TRBJ2-7; a possible D gene is TRBD2 (5 bases). V lost 1 base and J lost 6, with 13 bases in between. The germline gives CDR1 SGHAT, CDR2 FQNNGV. The CDR3 sequence is 14 residues long. The CDR3, as DNA: TGTGCCAGCAGCTTAGCGGGCGGGTTTGCCGAGCAGTACTTC. Amino acid sequence: CASSLAGGFAEQYF. Filled out from reference TRBV11-2 and TRBJ2-7, the complete variable domain reads EAGVAQSPRYKIIEKRQSVAFWCNPISGHATLYWYQQILGQGPKLLIQFQNNGVVDDSQLPKDRFSAERLKGVDSTLKIQPAKLEDSAVYLCASSLAGGFAEQYFGPGTRLTVT.

The gene calls are TRBV15 and TRBJ2-1, with TRBD2 identical over 13 bases. J gave up 7 bases and V 2 bases, and 2 bases lay outside the gene matches. Germline values: CDR1 LNHNV, CDR2 YYDKDF (reference sequence). The CDR3 consists of 15 residues. CDR3 residues: CATSRSLAGGNEQFF. As DNA, the CDR3 is TGTGCCACCAGCAGATCACTAGCGGGGGGGAATGAGCAGTTCTTC. Drawing the rest from reference TRBV15 and TRBJ2-1, the complete variable domain is DAMVIQNPRYQVTQFGKPVTLSCSQTLNHNVMYWYQQKSSQAPKLLFHYYDKDFNNEADTPDNFQSRRPNTSFCFLDIRSPGLGDTAMYLCATSRSLAGGNEQFFGPGTRLTVL.

This clone was counted only a few times. The V call is TRBV7-9, the J call TRBJ1-4; 9 bases are shared with TRBD1. V shed 4 bases and J 4 bases; nucleotides not matched to a gene: 1. The CDR3 sequence is 14 residues long. Germline loops: CDR1 SEHNR, CDR2 FQNEAQ (reference sequence). The CDR3 is CASSWTGVNEKLFF. The CDR3 nucleotides read TGTGCCAGCAGCTGGACAGGGGTTAATGAAAAACTGTTTTTT.

The chain is built from TRBV9 and TRBJ2-5, with 7 bases aligning to TRBD2. With V trimmed by 1 base and J by 7 bases, 4 bases remained unmatched. The CDR3 is made up of 13 amino acids. Germline V gives CDR1 SGDLS, CDR2 YYNGEE. CDR3 nucleotides: TGTGCCAGCAGCGTAATTACGGGGGGGACCCAGTACTTC. The encoded protein is CASSVITGGTQYF.

The chain links TRBV7-8 to TRBJ2-3; 15 nucleotides match TRBD2. The length of the CDR3 is 18 residues. J was trimmed by 0 bases and V by 5 bases; bases with no gene match: 6. From germline, CDR1 is SGHVS and CDR2 FQNEAQ. The CDR3 is CASSRGLAGGTSTDTQYF. In DNA, the CDR3 is TGTGCCAGCAGCCGCGGACTAGCGGGGGGGACTAGCACAGATACGCAGTATTTT.

V is TRBV28 and J is TRBJ2-6; D perhaps matches TRBD1 (6 bases). This CDR3 spans 16 amino acids. The germline gives CDR1 MDHEN, CDR2 SYDVKM. The ends were cut back, 6 bases at V and 0 bases at J, with 12 bases in the middle. The CDR3 nucleotides are TGTGCCAGCAGATCCCAGGGGACCTCTGGGGCCAACGTCCTGACTTTC. It specifies CASRSQGTSGANVLTF.

A few counts support this clone. This same CDR3 is encoded by further DNA sequences in the sample. The chain links TRBV4-2 to TRBJ1-2; unclear D gene. Germline CDR1 and CDR2: LGHNA and YNFKEQ. This CDR3 comprises 16 residues. Trimming took 7 bases from V and 5 from J, leaving 23 bases between them. DNA for the CDR3: TGTGCCAGCACCACCAAGAGGTCGGGGAACCTTTATGGCTACACCTTC. This gives the protein CASTTKRSGNLYGYTF.

The chain recombines TRBV19 with TRBJ2-7; possibly TRBD2 for D (6 bases). Germline V gives CDR1 LNHDA, CDR2 SQIVND (reference sequence). Trimming stripped 3 bases from V and 5 bases from J, with 20 bases between. The CDR3 sequence is 16 residues long. The CDR3 protein is CASSMPRGAEGHEQYF. The CDR3 DNA reads as TGTGCCAGTAGTATGCCCCGCGGGGCGGAAGGTCACGAGCAGTACTTC.

As to this clone: Germline is not matched at one junction end, which may reflect a read error. This sequence joins TRBV6-1 and TRBJ2-6; the D gene is possibly TRBD1 (5 bases). Germline V gene lookup returns CDR1 MNHNS and CDR2 SASEGT. This CDR3 has 15 amino acids. The CDR3, as DNA: TGTGCCAGCAGTGAACAACCCTCTGGGGCCAACGGCCTGACTTTC. Protein: CASSEQPSGANGLTF.

This chain connects TRBV2 to TRBJ2-2, with D possibly being TRBD2 (7 bases). The CDR3 loop spans 17 amino acids. V was clipped by 8 bases and J by 9 bases, with 28 bases between them. Germline V gene sequence: CDR1 SNHLY, CDR2 FYNNEI. The chain's CDR3 is CASRRFVGGPSERELFF. CDR3 bases: TGTGCCAGCCGCCGATTCGTGGGGGGGCCGAGTGAGCGGGAGCTGTTTTTT.

V is TRBV5-6 and J is TRBJ2-1, with 12 bases lining up with TRBD2. The length of the CDR3 is 17 residues. Germline loops: CDR1 SGHDT, CDR2 YYEEEE. The trim removed 0 bases at V and 9 bases at J, leaving 10 bases unmatched. DNA for the CDR3: TGTGCCAGCAGCTTGGTTGCTAGCGGGGGGGCCCCCTCTGAGCAGTTCTTC. Encoded protein: CASSLVASGGAPSEQFF.

This chain connects TRBV18 to TRBJ2-5; a weak D match, TRBD2 (6 bases). The J call is doubtful: the DNA matches TRBJ2-7 better. Germline CDR1 and CDR2: KGHSH and LQKENI. CDR3 length equals 16 residues. The CDR3 here is CASSRPNSGRSYEQYF. In nucleotides, the CDR3 is TGTGCCAGCTCACGGCCAAATAGCGGACGCTCCTACGAGCAGTACTTC.

The chain links TRBV27 to TRBJ2-6; D perhaps matches TRBD1 (5 bases). The germline CDR1 and CDR2 sequences are MNHEY and SMNVEV (reference sequence). The ends were cut back, 5 bases at V and 0 bases at J, with 14 bases in the middle. CDR3 length equals 17 residues. CDR3 bases: TGTGCCAGCAGTACCAGACAGTTTCCCTCTGGGGCCAACGTCCTGACTTTC. This sequence encodes CASSTRQFPSGANVLTF.

The chain has TRBV10-3 and TRBJ2-3; D may be TRBD1 (6 bases). Trimming shortened V by 2 bases and J by 5 bases, and 11 bases separated the two germline ends. Germline CDR1 reads ENHRY; CDR2 reads SYGVKD. CDR3 length: 14 residues. The CDR3: CAISEPKGGDTQYF. The CDR3 nucleotides are TGTGCCATCAGTGAGCCGAAAGGGGGAGATACGCAGTATTTT.

This chain links TRBV10-1 with TRBJ1-5, with TRBD1 as a possible D gene (5 bases). The V gene's germline CDR1 is WNHNN and CDR2 SYGVQD (reference sequence). Trimming removed 7 bases from V and 9 bases from J, with 22 bases in between. The CDR3 consists of 15 residues. The CDR3 region is CASNWPDTSDGPQHF. As DNA, the CDR3 is TGCGCCAGCAATTGGCCGGACACCTCCGATGGGCCCCAGCATTTT.

The chain employs TRBV7-6 and TRBJ1-1, with 8 bases matching TRBD1. The germline gives CDR1 SGHVS, CDR2 FNYEAQ. J gave up 6 bases and V 5 bases, and 8 bases lay outside the gene matches. The CDR3 has 14 amino acids. The CDR3 loop is CASSKDRALSEAFF. The DNA for the CDR3 is TGTGCCAGCAGCAAGGACAGGGCGTTGTCTGAAGCTTTCTTT.

The J gene is TRBJ2-5, the V gene TRBV2; the match to TRBD2 covers 7 bases. The CDR3 runs to 15 residues. V shed 6 bases and J 4 bases; nucleotides not matched to a gene: 11. The V gene's germline CDR1 is SNHLY and CDR2 FYNNEI. This chain's CDR3 is CASRAPAGSSETQYF. The CDR3 DNA follows: TGTGCCAGCAGGGCCCCAGCGGGGTCGTCAGAGACCCAGTACTTC.

Here the CDR3 DNA reads TGCGCCAGCAGCCAGACCCACAAACTGATAGCGGGGAACACCGGGGAGCTGTTTTTT. Translation gives CASSQTHKLIAGNTGELFF. The chain has TRBV4-1 and TRBJ2-2, with TRBD2 matching 7 bases. The junction had 14 bases not matched to a gene; V was cut back by 3 bases and J by 1 base. This CDR3 is built from 19 residues. CDR1 and CDR2 from the germline V gene are MGHRA and YSYEKL.

The chain joins TRBV9 to TRBJ2-1, with D possibly TRBD1 on 6 matching bases. V was trimmed by 7 bases and J by 1 base, leaving 21 bases between them. Germline loops: CDR1 SGDLS, CDR2 YYNGEE. This CDR3 spans 17 amino acids. The CDR3 protein is CASPSRGSYPSYNEQFF. Here the CDR3 DNA reads TGTGCCAGCCCCTCGAGGGGGAGCTACCCTTCCTACAATGAGCAGTTCTTC.

J is TRBJ1-3 and V is TRBV28, with a possible D match to TRBD1 (5 bases). The CDR3 contains 17 residues. CDR1 and CDR2 (germline): MDHEN, SYDVKM. V was trimmed by 4 bases and J by 1 base, leaving 17 bases between them. CDR3 nucleotide sequence: TGTGCCAGCAGTTCTGTTCCAAGGACACCTTCTGGAAACACCATATATTTT. Its translation: CASSSVPRTPSGNTIYF.

The chain joins TRBV7-9 to TRBJ2-7; possibly TRBD2 for D (7 bases). Per germline, CDR1 SEHNR and CDR2 FQNEAQ (reference sequence). The CDR3 loop spans 13 amino acids. V lost 5 bases and J lost 4, with 12 bases in between. CDR3 amino acids: CASSPGGLYEQYF. CDR3 DNA: TGTGCCAGCAGCCCCGGGGGGCTATACGAGCAGTACTTC.

Concerning this clone: The junction differs from germline at one of its ends, possibly a read error. V is TRBV7-7 and J is TRBJ2-3, with D possibly TRBD2 on 6 matching bases. The CDR3 contains 15 residues. Germline V gene sequence: CDR1 SSHAT, CDR2 FNYEAQ (reference sequence). CDR3 nucleotides: TGTGCTAGCAGCTTAGGTCGGGGGAGCACAGATACGCAGTATTTT. Its translation is CASSLGRGSTDTQYF.

The V gene is TRBV21-1, the J gene TRBJ1-1; TRBD1, the table's D call, lacks a check against the DNA. TRBV21-1 is tagged as a pseudogene. The CDR3 consists of 15 residues. The CDR3, as DNA: TGTGCCAGCAGCAAGGAGGACAGGTCCTACACTGAAGCTTTCTTT. Residues: CASSKEDRSYTEAFF.

This rearrangement joins TRBV19 to TRBJ1-1; 7 bases map to TRBD1. Germline CDR1 and CDR2: LNHDA and SQIVND (reference sequence). CDR3 length: 15 amino acids. The J segment lost 0 bases and the V segment lost 4 bases, leaving 5 bases of the junction unmatched. The CDR3 DNA reads TGTGCCAGTAGTACGACAGGGAGACTGAACACTGAAGCTTTCTTT. It specifies CASSTTGRLNTEAFF.